A single sample is the source of the 32 T cell receptor beta chains below, sequenced in a study of lymphopenia after photon versus proton radiotherapy. Profiled with immunoSEQ multiplex PCR; TCRdb holds only in-frame clones, not every one. Altogether about 25,000 clones are present, about nine tenths being singletons, with the ten largest covering roughly a fifth. Source: peripheral blood, taken from a patient treated with photon-based radiotherapy. These receptors were collected from a man aged 45-65 years with gastric cancer.

This clone ranks as large. In DNA, the CDR3 is TGTGCCAGCAGCTCCGTTAGCGGGGGAGACCAAGAGACCCAGTACTTC. Its protein product is CASSSVSGGDQETQYF. The J gene is TRBJ2-5, the V gene TRBV11-2, with 9 bases lining up with TRBD2. Germline V gene lookup returns CDR1 SGHAT and CDR2 FQNNGV. Losses at the gene ends were 4 bases for V and 0 bases for J; bases not matched to a gene: 6. The CDR3 is 16 amino acids.

The chain combines TRBV5-6 with TRBJ1-2, with D uncertain. V gave up 3 bases and J gave up 7 bases, with 19 bases separating them. The CDR3 consists of 15 residues. The germline V gene encodes CDR1 SGHDT and CDR2 YYEEEE. In DNA, the CDR3 is TGTGCCAGCAGCTCCCGCCGGAAGGGCCCTAGTGGCTACACCTTC. It encodes CASSSRRKGPSGYTF.

The chain uses TRBV20-1 and TRBJ2-1, with D unresolved. V shed 6 bases and J shed 5 bases, with 8 bases lying between them. CDR3 length: 11 amino acids. The germline V gene encodes CDR1 DFQATT and CDR2 SNEGSKA (reference sequence). The CDR3 DNA reads TGCAGTGCGGTAATAAACAATGAGCAGTTCTTC. Its protein is CSAVINNEQFF.

The genes are TRBV10-1 and TRBJ2-1; 8 bases are a match to TRBD1. Germline CDR1 and CDR2: WNHNN and SYGVQD (reference sequence). This CDR3 spans 15 amino acids. After removal of 2 bases from V and 4 bases from J, the junction contained 4 bases not matched to a gene. The DNA for the CDR3 is TGCGCCAGCAGTGAGCCGGGACAGGAGTACAATGAGCAGTTCTTC. Its protein is CASSEPGQEYNEQFF.

The CDR3 spells CASSPGRGSTYEQYV. CDR3 coding DNA: TGTGCCAGCTCACCAGGCCGGGGGTCGACCTACGAGCAGTACGTC. The rearrangement joins TRBV18 to TRBJ2-7; D may be TRBD2 (6 bases). V gave up 2 bases and J gave up 2 bases, with 13 bases separating them. Germline CDR1 reads KGHSH; CDR2 reads LQKENI. CDR3 size: 15 residues.

This chain connects TRBV30 to TRBJ1-1, with D maybe TRBD1 (5 bases). The length of the CDR3 is 12 residues. V was clipped by 2 bases and J by 5 bases, with 9 bases between them. From germline, CDR1 is GTSNPN and CDR2 SVGIG (reference sequence). CDR3 bases: TGTGCCTGGAGTCTGGGGGTGACTGAAGCTTTCTTT. Protein: CAWSLGVTEAFF.

This clone was seen a single time. The chain has TRBV7-3 and TRBJ2-3, with D possibly TRBD2 on 5 matching bases. The CDR3 covers 15 residues. Trimming cost V 0 bases and J 0 bases, with 7 bases left between them. Germline V gene lookup returns CDR1 SGHTA and CDR2 FQGTGA. Here the CDR3 DNA reads TGTGCCAGCAGCTTAACCCGCGGGAGCACAGATACGCAGTATTTT. This translates into CASSLTRGSTDTQYF.

This chain connects TRBV10-3 to TRBJ1-2; D remains ambiguous. V lost 3 bases, J lost 1 base, and 9 bases lay in between. The germline V gene encodes CDR1 ENHRY and CDR2 SYGVKD. This CDR3 contains 14 residues. The CDR3 sequence is CAISELGSNYGYTF. The CDR3 DNA sequence: TGTGCCATCAGTGAACTGGGAAGTAACTATGGCTACACCTTC.

This chain joins TRBV18 and TRBJ1-2; no definite D call. Trimming took off 6 bases at V and 4 bases at J, with 15 bases between the two ends. The CDR3 loop spans 14 amino acids. Germline CDR1 is KGHSH and CDR2 is LQKENI. The CDR3 DNA sequence: TGTGCCAGCTCCCGTCGGGATTACGGCTATGGCTACACCTTC. This encodes CASSRRDYGYGYTF.

The chain employs TRBV19 and TRBJ1-5; tentative D call: TRBD1 (5 bases). This CDR3 has 14 residues. Germline assignment: CDR1 LNHDA and CDR2 SQIVND (reference sequence). The germline V and J ends were trimmed by 5 bases and 2 bases, with 10 bases remaining between them. This CDR3 reads CASSGGFGNQPQHF. As DNA, the CDR3 is TGTGCCAGTAGTGGGGGGTTCGGCAATCAGCCCCAGCATTTT.

This chain joins TRBV7-9 and TRBJ2-1; the match to TRBD2 covers 7 bases. The CDR3 runs 17 residues. Germline assignment: CDR1 SEHNR and CDR2 FQNEAQ (reference sequence). The trim removed 1 base at V and 1 base at J, leaving 7 bases unmatched. The CDR3 reads CASSLDQRGDSYNEQFF. As DNA, the CDR3 is TGTGCCAGCAGCTTAGATCAGCGGGGCGATTCCTACAATGAGCAGTTCTTC.

The CDR3: CASSGRGSPLHF. For the CDR3, the DNA is TGTGCCAGCAGTGGAAGGGGTTCACCCCTCCACTTT. V usage is TRBV6-1 and J usage is TRBJ1-6, with D maybe TRBD1 (5 bases). The V and J ends lost 4 bases and 9 bases respectively, with 7 bases between them. Germline V gene data show CDR1 as MNHNS and CDR2 as SASEGT. The CDR3 is 12 residues long.

The DNA for the CDR3 is TGTGCCAGTAGTATTAGGGGGGCCGTGACAGATACGCAGTATTTT. Residues: CASSIRGAVTDTQYF. V usage is TRBV19 and J usage is TRBJ2-3; D is tentatively TRBD1 or TRBD2 (6 bases each). V was cut by 3 bases and J by 3 bases, with 13 bases left in between. The CDR3 has 15 residues. The V gene's germline CDR1 is LNHDA and CDR2 SQIVND (reference sequence).

This chain connects TRBV7-2 to TRBJ2-2, with 7 bases identical to TRBD2. Germline CDR1 is SGHTA and CDR2 is FQGNSA. V lost 2 bases to trimming and J lost 5 bases; unmatched junction nucleotides: 2. The CDR3 consists of 14 residues. CDR3 protein: CASSLPAGTGELFF. In DNA, the CDR3 is TGTGCCAGCAGCTTACCAGCGGGGACCGGGGAGCTGTTTTTT.

In nucleotides, the CDR3 is TGCGCCAGCAGCCCACCGGGGGACAACCAAGAGACCCAGTACTTC. It specifies CASSPPGDNQETQYF. V gene TRBV4-1 combines with J gene TRBJ2-5; D is possibly TRBD1 or TRBD2 (6 bases each). V shed 4 bases and J shed 0 bases, with 12 bases lying between them. Germline V gene data show CDR1 as MGHRA and CDR2 as YSYEKL. This CDR3 region has 15 residues.

As to this clone: At one end, the junction sequence differs from germline, possibly due to a read error. The genes are TRBV11-2 and TRBJ2-1; D is perhaps TRBD1 (5 bases). The CDR3 length is 14 residues. CDR1 is SGHAT, CDR2 FQNNGV, per germline. Here the CDR3 DNA reads TGTGCCAGCAGCCGAATGACAGTACCCGATGAGCTGTTCTTC. Encoded protein: CASSRMTVPDELFF.

This rearrangement joins TRBV7-3 to TRBJ2-1; 10 bases are a match to TRBD1. With 6 bases clipped from V and 6 bases from J, the junction kept 11 bases outside the gene matches. The CDR3 is 16 amino acids. Looked up from germline, CDR1 is SGHTA and CDR2 is FQGTGA. This chain's CDR3 is CASRDEDRGLFNEQFF. The CDR3 bases are TGTGCCAGCAGGGACGAAGACAGGGGGCTTTTCAATGAGCAGTTCTTC.

V gene TRBV30 combines with J gene TRBJ2-2; 8 nucleotides line up with TRBD2. The length of the CDR3 is 15 residues. Germline V lookup: CDR1 GTSNPN, CDR2 SVGIG (reference sequence). J was trimmed by 3 bases and V by 0 bases; bases with no gene match: 3. Here the CDR3 reads CAWSVAGAHTGELFF. In DNA, the CDR3 is TGTGCCTGGAGTGTAGCGGGGGCCCACACCGGGGAGCTGTTTTTT.

This clone showed up just a few times. The genes are TRBV7-5 and TRBJ2-2; whether TRBD1, the table's D call, matches the DNA was not checked. TRBV7-5 is described as a pseudogene. The CDR3 spans 16 residues. This chain's CDR3 is CASSFRTGVNTGELFF. CDR3 DNA: TGTGCCAGCAGCTTCAGGACAGGCGTGAACACCGGGGAGCTGTTTTTT.

The sample holds one count of this clone. This sequence joins TRBV7-9 and TRBJ1-5, with D perhaps matching TRBD1 (5 bases). The germline V and J ends were trimmed by 5 bases and 4 bases, with 18 bases remaining between them. CDR1 and CDR2 (germline): SEHNR, FQNEAQ (reference sequence). The CDR3 covers 16 residues. CDR3 in amino acids: CASSKQVLRCNQPQHF. In DNA, the CDR3 is TGTGCCAGCAGCAAACAGGTTTTGAGATGTAATCAGCCCCAGCATTTT.

The chain employs TRBV19 and TRBJ1-3; TRBD1 is a possible D gene (6 bases). V was clipped by 10 bases and J by 4 bases, with 14 bases between them. CDR1 and CDR2 from the germline V gene are LNHDA and SQIVND (reference sequence). The CDR3 length is 13 residues. Here the CDR3 DNA reads TGTGCCACTATTCAGGGGATCGGAAACACCATATATTTT. This sequence encodes CATIQGIGNTIYF.

The chain couples TRBV18 to TRBJ2-3, with D unclear. Germline CDR1 reads KGHSH; CDR2 reads LQKENI. V was shortened by 2 bases and J by 1 base, with 10 bases between the two germline ends. CDR3 length: 15 residues. The DNA for the CDR3 is TGTGCCAGCTCACCAATCACTCGCGGCACAGATACGCAGTATTTT. Translating it yields CASSPITRGTDTQYF.

V and J are TRBV7-8 and TRBJ1-5; 9 nucleotides align to TRBD1. The CDR3 extends over 14 amino acids. J lost 6 bases, V lost 3 bases, and 3 bases had no gene match. Germline assignment: CDR1 SGHVS and CDR2 FQNEAQ. The CDR3 loop reads CASSLTGGSQPQHF. The CDR3 DNA sequence: TGTGCCAGCAGCTTGACAGGGGGTAGTCAGCCCCAGCATTTT.

The genes are TRBV7-2 and TRBJ1-2; 7 nucleotides agree with TRBD1. The CDR3 totals 15 residues. CDR1 and CDR2 from the germline V gene are SGHTA and FQGNSA. With 5 bases clipped from V and 8 bases from J, the junction kept 14 bases outside the gene matches. This chain's CDR3 is CASSQPGEEGGGYTF. For the CDR3, the DNA is TGTGCCAGCAGCCAACCGGGGGAGGAAGGGGGCGGCTACACCTTC.

This clone was recorded only once. This chain joins TRBV27 and TRBJ2-1; tentatively, D is TRBD2 (6 bases). Germline lookup yields CDR1 MNHEY and CDR2 SMNVEV (reference sequence). Trimming stripped 3 bases from V and 0 bases from J, with 18 bases between. The CDR3 runs to 18 residues. In DNA, the CDR3 is TGTGCCAGCAGTTTCTCTTCGGGGGACCCCACCTCCTACAATGAGCAGTTCTTC. This gives the protein CASSFSSGDPTSYNEQFF.

The gene calls are TRBV19 and TRBJ1-2; D not certain. Trimming cost V 7 bases and J 5 bases, with 14 bases left between them. The CDR3 totals 13 residues. Germline V gives CDR1 LNHDA, CDR2 SQIVND (reference sequence). In DNA, the CDR3 is TGTGCCAGTACCTACGGGAGAGGGTATGGCTACACCTTC. Protein: CASTYGRGYGYTF. The variable domain in full, with the rest retrieved from reference TRBV19 and TRBJ1-2, is DGGITQSPKYLFRKEGQNVTLSCEQNLNHDAMYWYRQDPGQGLRLIYYSQIVNDFQKGDIAEGYSVSREKKESFPLTVTSAQKNPTAFYLCASTYGRGYGYTFGSGTRLTVV.

The chain is built from TRBV5-1 and TRBJ1-5; D is unresolved. Trimming pared 5 bases from V and 7 bases from J, leaving 10 bases between. The CDR3 is 12 amino acids. Germline values: CDR1 SGHRS, CDR2 YFSETQ. CDR3 sequence reads: CASRGHRQPQHF. In nucleotides, the CDR3 is TGCGCCAGCAGAGGGCATCGGCAGCCCCAGCATTTT.

J is TRBJ1-5 and V is TRBV6-1; D not resolved. V lost 8 bases and J 2 bases, leaving 7 bases between the germline ends. Germline V gives CDR1 MNHNS, CDR2 SASEGT. The CDR3 totals 12 residues. The CDR3 is CASGQGNQPQHF. The CDR3, as DNA: TGTGCCAGCGGGCAGGGCAATCAGCCCCAGCATTTT.

The chain links TRBV19 to TRBJ1-2; D is possibly TRBD1 (6 bases). This CDR3 has 13 residues. The V gene's germline CDR1 is LNHDA and CDR2 SQIVND (reference sequence). Deletions cut 5 bases from V and 6 bases from J, with 13 bases between. CDR3 nucleotides: TGTGCCAGTAGTGACTCCGGGGGCGATGGCTACACCTTC. Translated: CASSDSGGDGYTF.

The V gene is TRBV10-3, the J gene TRBJ2-2; a weak D match, TRBD1 (6 bases). CDR3 length: 15 residues. The V gene lost 0 bases and the J gene lost 8 bases, with 13 bases spanning the gap. Germline lookup yields CDR1 ENHRY and CDR2 SYGVKD. CDR3 sequence: CAISESLPTGGELFF. The CDR3 DNA reads TGTGCCATCAGTGAGTCTCTACCGACAGGAGGGGAGCTGTTTTTT.

This chain uses TRBV9 with TRBJ1-2; D remains ambiguous. Germline CDR1 and CDR2: SGDLS and YYNGEE. Trimming removed 3 bases from V and 4 bases from J, with 13 bases in between. The CDR3 is 14 residues long. Written as DNA, the CDR3 is TGTGCCAGCAGCGGGTTCGGGCGGGGCTATGGCTACACCTTC. Residues: CASSGFGRGYGYTF.

This CDR3 reads CASSPRDRVKGETQYF. The CDR3 coding sequence is TGTGCCAGCAGCCCCCGGGACAGGGTAAAGGGGGAGACCCAGTACTTC. The chain uses TRBV7-9 and TRBJ2-5; 9 positions agree with TRBD1. Unmatched junction bases numbered 12, after V lost 5 bases and J lost 5 bases. This CDR3 contains 16 residues. Germline-derived CDR1 and CDR2 are SEHNR and FQNEAQ (reference sequence).